This T cell receptor (beta chain) stems from a study of cytomegalovirus exposure and HLA in healthy donors (dated by TCRdb to about 2017). The study in broad terms: An earlier analysis of approximately 640 of the donors reported 250 to 350 Gb of sequence data and around 110 million unique TCR beta sequences from some 180 million T cells. An early release that covered some 640 HLA-typed donors contained around 330 gigabases of sequencing data and some 87 million unique TCR sequences. The genetic ancestry cluster associated with self-reported Caucasian donors included over 80% of the 350 to 500 genotyped donors. The study aimed to test whether signatures of past pathogen exposure could be identified by cataloging public T cell receptors. The study used immunosequencing to profile the T cell repertoires of 600 to 850 subjects and linked those repertoires to cytomegalovirus serostatus. A separate validation cohort of approximately 120 different subjects was used in addition to the 666-subject first cohort. To predict cytomegalovirus infection status, the study brought together high-throughput TCR immunosequencing, statistical association of individual TCRs with disease status, and machine learning. To study patterns of TCR occurrence, a later analysis re-analyzed previously published TCR beta repertoires from just over 650 donors and added high-resolution HLA genotyping. Rather than drawing on any new phenotypic data, the later analysis identified candidate immune exposures from TCR beta sequences and the way those sequences occurred across donors. An earlier analysis of some 600 of the donors applied high-throughput TCR beta sequencing to assess whether each TCR beta V gene segment acted as functional or pseudogenic. Donor age, sex, ethnicity and CMV serostatus were compiled together with the repertoire data. A later genetic analysis took genome-wide SNP genotypes for 398 of the 666 donors and used that subset as a discovery cohort. All discovery cohort repertoires had been generated using a single sequencing platform. Class I and class II HLA loci were covered by the typing at four-digit resolution. The number of typed donors differed by locus: about 620-630 for A, B, C, DRB1 and DQB1; 500 to 550 for DQA1; over 600 for DPA1; and about 450 for DPB1. Several DR-DQ haplotypes were treated as single units for association and clustering because of strong linkage in the cohort. Among 398 genotyped donors of the cohort, an average of about 240,000 unique TCR beta nucleotide sequences were sequenced per donor, around 18% of them non-productive. Paper-wide results and their limitations: According to a later genetic analysis, donors in an Asian-associated ancestry cluster had fewer N-insertions in productive TCRs than the approximately 650-donor mean. A total of fewer than 200 TCR beta chains were listed by the study as associated with cytomegalovirus. In this cohort, only TCR beta chains were sequenced, and detectable features were limited by the absence of alpha or paired-chain data. Because HLA typing was unavailable for some donors at each locus, only the typed subset was used in association tests. While some public TCRs were present in many individuals, most TCR sequences turned up only very rarely across donors. In a later analysis, TCR association rates were found to vary across HLA loci, with the most associated TCRs seen for DRB1 alleles and the fewest for HLA-C alleles. In a later analysis, HLA-associated TCR beta chains showed more clonal expansion and lower generation probabilities than non-associated chains that were equally common. In a later analysis, most CMV-associated TCR beta chains were found to appear HLA-restricted, with HLA associations seemingly driven largely by CMV exposure. Roughly uniform sequencing depth across donors was assumed in presence/absence analyses, although this assumption may not hold. Because counts were too low, about 17 rarely observed V segments, including chromosome 9 orphons, were excluded from the earlier analysis of 587 of the donors. A later analysis associated about 18,000 TCR beta sequences with specific HLA alleles at a false discovery rate of 0.05. A few of the identified cytomegalovirus-associated TCR beta chains were confirmed in vitro to be specific for cytomegalovirus antigens. Some IMGT-functional V segments, including TRBV6-2 and TRBV6-3, could not be distinguished by the 87-base-pair reads and were therefore excluded. It was suggested by the authors that the approach could potentially be generalized to other disease states and immunological phenotypes. The classifier was reported to diagnose cytomegalovirus status with high specificity and sensitivity in both the original cohort and the validation cohort. When HLA alleles, especially DR and DQ, strongly co-occurred, attributing TCR associations to individual alleles was difficult. The sequencing pipeline was judged likely to have produced a cluster of highly shared sequence variants as a technical artifact. In a later genetic analysis, a missense DCLRE1C variant was associated with V-gene and J-gene trimming of TCR beta chains, and the association was replicated in an independent cohort. Broadly in line with IMGT annotations, most TCR beta V segments showed up in productive rearrangements about 90% or about 30% of the time in an earlier analysis of approximately 600 of the donors. A further reported finding was that TCR beta sequences accurately predicted the HLA-A and HLA-B alleles for most subjects in the first cohort. Linkage disequilibrium might explain the correlated functional status among segregating V segments, but an unknown experimental factor could not be excluded. The only immune exposure information available for the cohort was CMV serostatus. A later analysis reported that several top co-occurrence clusters appeared linked to parvovirus B19, influenza, CMV and Epstein-Barr virus.

The CDR3 holds 20 amino acids from the cysteine to the phenylalanine. The kept DNA is CDR3 alone, 60 bases in frame from the first base. Receptors were amplified or captured by the immunoSEQ multiplex PCR assay. The multiplex PCR relied on a mix of 60 forward primers for TCR Vbeta segments and 13 reverse primers for TCR Jbeta segments. A multiplex PCR assay on genomic DNA amplified the CDR3 region of rearranged TCR beta genes. The Illumina HiSeq System was used to sequence the amplified TCR beta libraries as 87-base-pair reads. The authors' pipeline ran thus. A later analysis tallied around 87 million unique TCR beta chains across the approximately 670 repertoires, and approximately 9.9 million of those chains were shared by two or more donors. A nearest-neighbor algorithm error-corrected the raw reads and collapsed the reads into unique sequences, merging closely related sequences to remove PCR and sequencing errors. Alignment of CDR3 sequences to IMGT reference sequences was used to assign V, D and J gene segments. For a sequence to be retained, at least a six-nucleotide match to both a V gene segment and a J gene segment was required. Rearrangements were classified as productive when the CDR3 lacked stop codons and remained in frame with V and J, and all other rearrangements were classified as non-productive. CDR3 was defined by IMGT convention, running from the second conserved V-encoded cysteine to the conserved J-encoded phenylalanine. Sequences without an unambiguous match to a single V gene segment were excluded from the earlier analysis of 587 of the donors. In an earlier analysis of approximately 560 of the donors, a V segment was called functional when productive rearrangements were above 56.7%, and segregating when the standard deviation between donors exceeded 5%. A statistical classification framework was developed to diagnose cytomegalovirus status using the catalog of TCR beta chain sequences. A later analysis assigned V and J genes by comparing TCR nucleotide sequences with IMGT/GENE-DB human TR gene sequences. Using the TCRdist pipeline, a later analysis assigned CDR3 sequences along with most-parsimonious VDJ recombination scenarios. A later analysis defined each TCR beta chain by its CDR3 amino acid sequence plus V-gene family, and excluded reads lacking a unique V-gene family. As a way to deal with suspected cross-contamination and a sequencing artifact, a later analysis dropped 450 to 700 nucleotide sequences that were highly shared and had low generation probability. In a later analysis, a clonal expansion index for each public chain was calculated from normalized within-repertoire ranks of inferred template counts. In a later analysis, generation probabilities were computed using a VDJ recombination model fitted to out-of-frame rearrangements, and the results were checked against IGoR. A later analysis scored TCR-TCR, TCR-HLA and TCR-CMV co-occurrence with hypergeometric tests, applying a repertoire-size bias correction to TCR pairs. In a later analysis, false discovery rates were estimated by permuting HLA or CMV assignments 20 times. In a later analysis, co-occurring TCRs were grouped with DBSCAN, and TCRdist sequence similarity was added when clustering was performed within HLA-allele-positive subsets. Co-occurrence clustering excluded repertoires with fewer than 30,000 or more than 120,000 public chains, plus five with anomalous nucleotide sharing. TCRdb's version of the immuneACCESS table is confined to in-frame rearrangements and falls short of the full clone set. An unresolved V gene accounts for under half of the shortfall where checked; the remainder is of unknown origin. That table supplies the V and J calls and clone size; D and trimming were determined from the DNA. The sample table contains around 130,000 clones; only one count was recorded for roughly two thirds of them. Of the sample, around 1.6% falls within the top ten clones.

The cohort consisted of 666 healthy bone marrow donors. Cohort members were all nominally healthy when sampled, although unrecorded immune exposures were likely present. The donor tested CMV seropositive and was one of the 289 seropositive cohort members. A peripheral blood sample was provided by each donor, and peripheral blood mononuclear cells were used for TCR beta sequencing. Genomic DNA extraction from the blood cell samples was performed with the Qiagen DNeasy Blood Extraction Kit. Comment on this clone: The target of this receptor is not known. One base away there is no much larger clone; base qualities are not given.

The chain is assembled from TRBV21-1 and TRBJ2-5; the D call TRBD2 from the table was never checked on the DNA. TRBV21-1 is an annotated pseudogene. The receptor comes from a man aged 25 to 40 in good health and CMV-seropositive. Sequenced material: PBMCs. This receptor has the CDR3 CASSKAQGAHPGTSGRAQYF. At the DNA level, the sequence is TGTGCCAGCAGCAAAGCCCAGGGGGCGCATCCCGGGACTAGCGGGCGGGCCCAGTACTTC.